Shown below are 17 T cell receptor beta chains from a single sample sequenced in a study of technical replicates of blood from several donors. Using immunoSEQ multiplex PCR, the repertoire was profiled, and TCRdb retains in-frame clones only, with some absent. The sample holds tens of thousands of clones, almost 95% seen once. Sequencing was done on a sample of T cells isolated from PBMCs. All receptors come from a human donor in good health.

This rearrangement joins TRBV5-1 to TRBJ2-7, with 7 bases lining up with TRBD1. The J segment lost 0 bases and the V segment lost 0 bases, leaving 12 bases of the junction unmatched. This CDR3 is 18 amino acids long. CDR1 is SGHRS and CDR2 is YFSETQ in the germline V gene. The CDR3 spells CASSLAPTGTASSYEQYF. The CDR3 DNA reads as TGCGCCAGCAGCTTGGCCCCTACCGGGACAGCGAGCTCCTACGAGCAGTACTTC.

The chain has TRBV6-5 and TRBJ2-6; D not certain. The CDR3 length is 14 residues. From germline, CDR1 is MNHEY and CDR2 SVGAGI. V shed 7 bases and J shed 2 bases, with 9 bases lying between them. The CDR3 DNA sequence: TGTGCCAGCACCCGTGGGCCTGGGGCCAACGTCCTGACTTTC. This gives the protein CASTRGPGANVLTF.

This chain joins TRBV10-3 and TRBJ1-1; TRBD1 matches at 8 bases. Germline V gives CDR1 ENHRY, CDR2 SYGVKD. The V gene end was trimmed by 5 bases and the J gene end by 0 bases; junction bases not matched to a gene: 5. This CDR3 comprises 15 residues. CDR3 coding DNA: TGTGCCATCAGTTTACAGGGACAGGTGAACACTGAAGCTTTCTTT. Its translation: CAISLQGQVNTEAFF.

The chain carries TRBV28 and TRBJ2-3; D is unclear. The CDR3 length is 15 residues. Trimming left V 6 bases short and J 1 base short, with 14 bases between. CDR1 MDHEN and CDR2 SYDVKM come from the germline V gene. The CDR3 here is CASSLTPRGTDTQYF. The DNA of the CDR3 is TGTGCCAGCAGCCTAACCCCCCGGGGCACAGATACGCAGTATTTT.

This chain links TRBV28 with TRBJ2-7, with 8 nucleotides matching TRBD2. This CDR3 has 16 amino acids. Germline lookup yields CDR1 MDHEN and CDR2 SYDVKM. J lost 1 base, V lost 5 bases, and 10 bases had no gene match. CDR3 DNA sequence: TGTGCCAGCAGTCCGGGGCTAGCGGGTCCTTCCTACGAGCAGTACTTC. Protein: CASSPGLAGPSYEQYF. Together with reference TRBV28 and TRBJ2-7, the CDR3 gives the full variable domain: DVKVTQSSRYLVKRTGEKVFLECVQDMDHENMFWYRQDPGLGLRLIYFSYDVKMKEKGDIPEGYSVSREKKERFSLILESASTNQTSMYLCASSPGLAGPSYEQYFGPGTRLTVT.

This chain uses TRBV11-2 with TRBJ2-3; maybe TRBD2 (5 bases). The CDR3 loop spans 16 amino acids. The germline V and J ends were trimmed by 4 bases and 3 bases, with 17 bases remaining between them. Germline assignment: CDR1 SGHAT and CDR2 FQNNGV. CDR3 protein: CASSSRTGRRTDTQYF. The CDR3 region has the DNA TGTGCCAGCAGCTCCCGTACTGGCAGGAGGACAGATACGCAGTATTTT.

In this sample, this clone turned up a few times. The chain couples TRBV6-1 to TRBJ2-3; 11 nucleotides line up with TRBD1. J gave up 3 bases and V 5 bases, and 4 bases lay outside the gene matches. The CDR3 totals 15 residues. Germline CDR1 is MNHNS and CDR2 is SASEGT. In DNA, the CDR3 is TGTGCCAGCAGTCGGACAGGGGGCGCGACAGATACGCAGTATTTT. It encodes CASSRTGGATDTQYF.

The CDR3 here is CSVGEEFGYTF. In DNA, the CDR3 is TGCAGCGTTGGGGAGGAATTTGGCTACACCTTC. V usage is TRBV29-1 and J usage is TRBJ1-2; D not certain. From germline, CDR1 is SQVTM and CDR2 ANQGSEA. Trimming shortened V by 4 bases and J by 7 bases, and 10 bases separated the two germline ends. CDR3 length equals 11 residues.

CDR3 region: CASSYSLAGYNEQFF. CDR3 DNA: TGTGCCAGCAGTTACTCGCTAGCGGGGTACAATGAGCAGTTCTTC. The chain carries TRBV6-5 and TRBJ2-1, with TRBD2 matching over 9 bases. V lost 0 bases, J lost 4 bases, and 1 base stayed unmatched. The CDR3 runs to 15 residues. Germline-derived CDR1 and CDR2 are MNHEY and SVGAGI.

The V gene is TRBV6-1, the J gene TRBJ1-1, with unresolved D. The CDR3 covers 13 residues. The V and J ends lost 1 base and 1 base respectively, with 4 bases between them. The V gene's germline CDR1 is MNHNS and CDR2 SASEGT. CDR3 nucleotides: TGTGCCAGCAGTGAAGACGGGAACACTGAAGCTTTCTTT. Amino acids: CASSEDGNTEAFF.

The chain is built from TRBV7-2 and TRBJ1-2; tentative D call: TRBD1 (5 bases). The V end lost 4 bases, the J end lost 5 bases, and 14 bases lay between the germline ends. The CDR3 has 14 residues. CDR1 is SGHTA and CDR2 is FQGNSA in the germline V gene. CDR3 nucleotides: TGTGCCAGCAGCTCCCTGACAGAGGAATATGGCTACACCTTC. Translating it yields CASSSLTEEYGYTF. Based on the CDR3 plus reference TRBV7-2 and TRBJ1-2, the full variable domain is GAGVSQSPSNKVTEKGKDVELRCDPISGHTALYWYRQSLGQGLEFLIYFQGNSAPDKSGLPSDRFSAERTGGSVSTLTIQRTQQEDSAVYLCASSSLTEEYGYTFGSGTRLTVV.

V is TRBV28 and J is TRBJ2-3; D remains ambiguous. This CDR3 contains 14 residues. Germline V gene sequence: CDR1 MDHEN, CDR2 SYDVKM. Trimming took off 2 bases at V and 2 bases at J, with 8 bases between the two ends. The CDR3 protein is CASSLTITTDTQYF. In DNA, the CDR3 is TGTGCCAGCAGTTTAACTATAACCACAGATACGCAGTATTTT.

The chain recombines TRBV14 with TRBJ1-5; tentatively, D is TRBD1 (6 bases). There are 17 residues in the CDR3. Trimming removed 4 bases at V and 0 bases at J, with 16 bases between. Germline assignment: CDR1 SGHDN and CDR2 FVKESK. DNA of the CDR3: TGTGCCAGCAGCCCCCTAGGGGGAACCTCTAGCAATCAGCCCCAGCATTTT. Protein product: CASSPLGGTSSNQPQHF.

V gene TRBV12-2 combines with J gene TRBJ2-5; TRBD2 is the table's D call, not checked against the DNA. TRBV12-2 is an annotated pseudogene. The CDR3 consists of 16 residues. CDR3 sequence: CASRFPTSETQETQYF. Written as DNA, the CDR3 is TGTGCAAGTCGCTTCCCGACTAGCGAAACCCAAGAGACCCAGTACTTC.

V gene TRBV5-1 combines with J gene TRBJ1-1; D remains ambiguous. The CDR3 runs to 13 residues. Germline V gene data show CDR1 as SGHRS and CDR2 as YFSETQ. The V end lost 7 bases, the J end lost 1 base, and 11 bases lay between the germline ends. The CDR3 region has the DNA TGCGCCAGCGCCCGGTCCGGGAACACTGAAGCTTTCTTT. Encoded protein: CASARSGNTEAFF.

This chain uses TRBV10-3 with TRBJ1-5, with D perhaps TRBD1 (5 bases). Germline-derived CDR1 and CDR2 are ENHRY and SYGVKD. The CDR3 contains 17 residues. The CDR3 reads CGKLGGEGFYSNQPQHF. CDR3 sequence (DNA): TGTGGGAAGCTTGGGGGGGAGGGTTTTTATAGCAATCAGCCCCAGCATTTT.

This chain connects TRBV7-7 to TRBJ2-7; no reliable D call. The CDR3 runs 16 residues. V gave up 4 bases and J gave up 2 bases, with 18 bases separating them. Germline values: CDR1 SSHAT, CDR2 FNYEAQ (reference sequence). The DNA for the CDR3 is TGTGCCAGCAGCTCCCCGAAACGGCAGCGACCCTACGAGCAGTACTTC. The encoded protein is CASSSPKRQRPYEQYF. Filled out from reference TRBV7-7 and TRBJ2-7, the complete variable domain reads GAGVSQSPRYKVTKRGQDVTLRCDPISSHATLYWYQQALGQGPEFLTYFNYEAQPDKSGLPSDRFSAERPEGSISTLTIQRTEQRDSAMYRCASSSPKRQRPYEQYFGPGTRLTVT.